Listed below are T cell receptor beta chains from one sample, sequenced in a study of blood T cell repertoires in COVID-19. The method was immunoSEQ multiplex PCR; TCRdb's version includes in-frame clones alone and lacks a portion of them. The table shows 150,000 to 180,000 clones, with around 79% occurring only once. Sequenced: peripheral blood. The receptors originated from a man older than 75 with acute or convalescent COVID-19. CDR3s include the opening cysteine and the closing phenylalanine or tryptophan. A D gene is named only where the DNA matches it firmly. Clone size is not always given. Where it is, it says once, few, many or a class for expanded clones.

v_gene	d_gene	j_gene	abundance	CDR3aa	CDR3nt
TRBV18	.	TRBJ2-5	.	CASSVTGIQQETQYF	TGTGCCAGCTCAGTAACAGGGATCCAGCAAGAGACCCAGTACTTC
TRBV18	TRBD2	TRBJ2-4	.	CASSPPSVRGGNIQYF	TGTGCCAGCTCACCACCTTCCGTGCGCGGGGGGAACATTCAGTACTTC
TRBV6-4	.	TRBJ1-3	.	CASIRTHYSGNTIYF	TGTGCCAGCATTCGGACTCACTACTCTGGAAACACCATATATTTT
TRBV23-1	TRBD1	TRBJ2-7	.	CASSQPTGGPYEQYF	TGCGCCAGCAGTCAACCGACAGGGGGCCCCTACGAGCAGTACTTC
TRBV5-1	.	TRBJ2-5	once	CASSDTQETQYF	TGCGCCAGCTCCGACACTCAAGAGACCCAGTACTTC
TRBV20-1	.	TRBJ2-5	.	CSASIFGGPTARETQYF	TGCAGTGCTAGTATCTTCGGGGGGCCCACTGCCCGGGAGACCCAGTACTTC
TRBV4-2	TRBD1	TRBJ2-1	.	CASSQEATGGWGEQFF	TGTGCCAGCAGCCAAGAAGCTACAGGGGGCTGGGGTGAGCAGTTCTTC
TRBV3-1/TRBV3-2	.	TRBJ1-3	.	CASSQVPVTSGNTIYF	TGTGCCAGCAGCCAAGTTCCGGTCACCTCTGGAAACACCATATATTTT
TRBV10-3	.	TRBJ2-1	.	CAISSTGTYNEQFF	TGTGCCATCAGTTCAACAGGGACCTACAATGAGCAGTTCTTC
TRBV15	.	TRBJ2-7	.	CATSRDRGFAEQYF	TGTGCCACCAGCAGAGATCGAGGTTTTGCCGAGCAGTACTTC
TRBV4-3	TRBD1	TRBJ2-7	once	CASSQEGVRGLEEQYF	TGCGCCAGCAGCCAAGAAGGGGTCAGGGGGCTCGAAGAGCAGTACTTC
TRBV5-1	TRBD1	TRBJ1-3	few	CASSLASQGGYSGNTIYF	TGCGCCAGCAGCTTGGCCTCGCAGGGGGGATACTCTGGAAACACCATATATTTT
TRBV5-1	.	TRBJ2-1	.	CASRSGTGASYNEQFF	TGCGCCAGCAGATCCGGCACTGGGGCCTCCTACAATGAGCAGTTCTTC
TRBV7-6	.	TRBJ2-3	.	CASSSSHTDTQYF	TGTGCCAGCAGTTCTAGCCACACAGATACGCAGTATTTT
TRBV7-3	TRBD1	TRBJ1-1	.	CASTQGQAGNTEAFF	TGTGCCAGCACCCAAGGACAGGCCGGGAACACTGAAGCTTTCTTT
TRBV2	.	TRBJ2-1	.	CASKGGANPYNEQFF	TGTGCCAGCAAAGGTGGGGCAAACCCTTACAATGAGCAGTTCTTC
TRBV11-3	.	TRBJ2-7	many	CATQTGFSEQYF	TGTGCCACCCAAACAGGGTTTTCCGAGCAGTACTTC
TRBV11-2	TRBD2	TRBJ2-3	.	CASSSPSGASTDTQYF	TGTGCCAGCAGCTCCCCTAGCGGGGCTAGCACAGATACGCAGTATTTT
TRBV2	TRBD1	TRBJ1-2	.	CTSSARQGTGGYTF	TGTACCAGCAGCGCGCGACAGGGGACGGGAGGCTACACCTTC
TRBV29-1	.	TRBJ1-2	.	CSVEQVANYGYTF	TGCAGCGTTGAACAGGTAGCTAACTATGGCTACACCTTC
TRBV19	.	TRBJ1-1	.	CATIDPGSGLTEAFF	TGTGCCACAATAGACCCCGGGTCGGGGTTAACTGAAGCTTTCTTT
TRBV11-2	.	TRBJ2-2	many	CASSLSSGLGELFF	TGTGCCAGCAGCTTAAGTTCAGGGCTGGGGGAGCTGTTTTTT
TRBV20-1	.	TRBJ1-2	.	CSAVRGDGYTF	TGCAGTGCCGTCCGGGGGGATGGCTACACCTTC
TRBV10-1	.	TRBJ1-5	.	CATVRAAGVGNQPQHF	TGCGCCACCGTGAGGGCAGCGGGAGTGGGCAATCAGCCCCAGCATTTT
TRBV7-2	.	TRBJ1-1	.	CASSFQGTTNTEAFF	TGTGCCAGCAGTTTTCAGGGGACTACGAACACTGAAGCTTTCTTT
TRBV3-1/TRBV3-2	.	TRBJ1-2	few	CASSPRVLWKSYGYTF	TGTGCCAGCAGCCCTCGGGTCTTATGGAAAAGCTATGGCTACACCTTC
TRBV6-5	TRBD1	TRBJ1-1	.	CASSYDVTGSEAFF	TGTGCCAGCAGTTACGATGTGACAGGGTCTGAAGCTTTCTTT
TRBV6-5	TRBD2	TRBJ2-1	.	CASSVTSGGYNEQFF	TGTGCCAGCAGCGTGACTAGCGGGGGCTACAATGAGCAGTTCTTC
TRBV6-5	TRBD2	TRBJ2-1	.	CASRLAVMAGEQFF	TGTGCCAGCAGGCTAGCGGTCATGGCGGGTGAGCAGTTCTTC
TRBV5-5	.	TRBJ2-3	few	CASSLRVRGPDTQYF	TGTGCCAGCAGCTTGCGGGTCAGGGGCCCAGATACGCAGTATTTT
TRBV25-1	.	TRBJ2-3	.	CASGEGRRADTQYF	TGTGCCAGCGGTGAAGGCCGCAGGGCAGATACGCAGTATTTT
TRBV23-1	.	TRBJ2-1	.	CASSPHPGVQFF	TGCGCCAGCAGTCCTCACCCGGGGGTGCAGTTCTTC
TRBV19	.	TRBJ1-1	.	CASSRGGRDTEAFF	TGTGCCAGTAGCCGGGGGGGTAGGGACACTGAAGCTTTCTTT